One and the same sample provided the 14 T cell receptor beta chains below, sequenced in a study of blood T cell repertoires in COVID-19. Libraries were prepared by immunoSEQ multiplex PCR; TCRdb keeps only in-frame clonotypes and omits some of them. The sample shows over 150,000 clones, 75% to 90% of them seen only once. Material: PBMCs or T cells enriched from blood (not recorded which). These receptors originate from a woman between 55 and 75 years old who had recovered from COVID-19.

This chain links TRBV30 with TRBJ1-2; D unclear. The V end lost 0 bases, the J end lost 5 bases, and 13 bases lay between the germline ends. CDR1 is GTSNPN and CDR2 is SVGIG in the germline V gene (reference sequence). This CDR3 has 14 residues. The CDR3: CAWSVGLEAYGYTF. In nucleotides, the CDR3 is TGTGCCTGGAGTGTCGGCCTCGAAGCGTATGGCTACACCTTC.

The chain combines TRBV7-6 with TRBJ2-6, with D unresolved. The CDR3 contains 15 residues. The germline V gene encodes CDR1 SGHVS and CDR2 FNYEAQ. V lost 1 base and J 5 bases, leaving 9 bases between the germline ends. CDR3 region: CASSLEAERANVLTF. The DNA of the CDR3 is TGTGCCAGCAGCTTAGAAGCCGAAAGGGCCAACGTCCTGACTTTC.

This clone appeared a single time. The chain links TRBV7-2 to TRBJ1-5; the match to TRBD1 covers 7 bases. From germline, CDR1 is SGHTA and CDR2 FQGNSA. The CDR3 covers 14 residues. The ends lost 5 bases at V and 3 bases at J; junction bases unmatched: 4. This chain's CDR3 is CASSLQGSNQPQHF. The DNA of the CDR3 is TGTGCCAGCAGCCTACAGGGGTCCAATCAGCCCCAGCATTTT.

J is TRBJ1-3 and V is TRBV2; 10 nucleotides match TRBD1. The CDR3 runs 16 residues. V was clipped by 10 bases and J by 7 bases; unmatched bases: 16. From germline, CDR1 is SNHLY and CDR2 FYNNEI. DNA for the CDR3: TGTGCCAAGGTAGCCGGCTCGGGACAGGGGATGAACACCATATATTTT. Its translation is CAKVAGSGQGMNTIYF.

The chain recombines TRBV19 with TRBJ1-5; no clear D gene. V gave up 3 bases and J gave up 4 bases, with 13 bases separating them. Germline CDR1 reads LNHDA; CDR2 reads SQIVND (reference sequence). CDR3 length: 15 residues. The CDR3 is CASSIGGLGNQPQHF. CDR3 nucleotide sequence: TGTGCCAGTAGTATCGGTGGGCTTGGTAATCAGCCCCAGCATTTT.

The rearrangement uses TRBV4-1 and TRBJ1-2; tentative D call: TRBD1 (6 bases). CDR1 is MGHRA, CDR2 YSYEKL, per germline. Deletions cut 1 base from V and 4 bases from J, with 7 bases between. The CDR3 consists of 13 residues. Here the CDR3 DNA reads TGCGCCAGCAGCCAAGGGACAGTCTATGGCTACACCTTC. It is translated as CASSQGTVYGYTF.

The chain joins TRBV27 to TRBJ2-7; 8 nucleotides agree with TRBD1. Trimming cost V 3 bases and J 4 bases; bases outside gene matches: 2. This CDR3 is built from 13 residues. CDR1 MNHEY and CDR2 SMNVEV come from the germline V gene (reference sequence). The CDR3 reads CASSFRGQYEQYF. The CDR3 nucleotides read TGTGCCAGCAGTTTCAGGGGGCAATACGAGCAGTACTTC.

The chain carries TRBV11-2 and TRBJ2-7; 7 nucleotides match TRBD1. The CDR3 is 16 residues long. With 2 bases clipped from V and 5 bases from J, the junction kept 12 bases outside the gene matches. Germline V gives CDR1 SGHAT, CDR2 FQNNGV. The CDR3 loop reads CASSLYGIGQVNEQYF. The CDR3 nucleotides read TGTGCCAGCAGCTTATATGGGATCGGACAGGTCAACGAGCAGTACTTC.

The CDR3 region is CASSHGQFYNEQFF. CDR3 sequence (DNA): TGTGCCAGCAGCCACGGACAGTTCTACAATGAGCAGTTCTTC. The chain links TRBV3-1 (or the pseudogene TRBV3-2) to TRBJ2-1, with D possibly TRBD1 on 6 matching bases. The germline V gene encodes CDR1 LGHDT and CDR2 YNNKEL (reference sequence). The CDR3 spans 14 residues. V lost 3 bases to trimming and J lost 3 bases, with 9 bases between them.

This clone was counted a single time. The V call is TRBV6-5, the J call TRBJ1-1; unclear D gene. Germline V gene lookup returns CDR1 MNHEY and CDR2 SVGAGI. Between the trimmed V and J ends, which lost 5 bases and 5 bases, there was a span of 15 bases. There are 14 residues in the CDR3. CDR3 loop: CASSQFPVATEAFF. The CDR3 nucleotides read TGTGCCAGCAGTCAATTCCCCGTTGCGACTGAAGCTTTCTTT.

A single count supports this clone. The gene calls are TRBV4-1 and TRBJ2-3; a weak D match, TRBD2 (5 bases). The CDR3 runs to 16 residues. Germline CDR1 and CDR2: MGHRA and YSYEKL. Trimming took off 3 bases at V and 3 bases at J, with 16 bases between the two ends. As DNA, the CDR3 is TGCGCCAGCAGCCAGATGGACTCAATCGGGACAGATACGCAGTATTTT. Amino acid sequence: CASSQMDSIGTDTQYF.

This clone was detected only once. This chain links TRBV6-6 with TRBJ2-3; 7 positions agree with TRBD1. Germline V gene lookup returns CDR1 MNHNY and CDR2 SVGAGI (reference sequence). After removal of 0 bases from V and 5 bases from J, the junction contained 5 bases not matched to a gene. The CDR3 is 15 amino acids. The chain's CDR3 is CASSYSDREGDTQYF. The CDR3 coding sequence is TGTGCCAGCAGTTACTCAGACAGGGAAGGAGATACGCAGTATTTT.

The rearrangement links TRBV19 to TRBJ1-1; 8 bases agree with TRBD1. The CDR3 sequence is 17 residues long. The V gene's germline CDR1 is LNHDA and CDR2 SQIVND (reference sequence). V dropped 5 bases and J dropped 1; count of bases not matched to a gene: 12. CDR3 in DNA: TGTGCCAGTAGTCGTGCCGACAGGGGTCGTGGGAACACTGAAGCTTTCTTT. Residues: CASSRADRGRGNTEAFF.

The rearrangement links TRBV9 to TRBJ1-2, with D hard to call. V was trimmed by 1 base and J by 8 bases, leaving 9 bases between them. CDR1 SGDLS and CDR2 YYNGEE come from the germline V gene. The CDR3 has 12 residues. The CDR3 DNA reads as TGTGCCAGCAGCGTATTCGAGGGCGGCTACACCTTC. Its protein product is CASSVFEGGYTF.